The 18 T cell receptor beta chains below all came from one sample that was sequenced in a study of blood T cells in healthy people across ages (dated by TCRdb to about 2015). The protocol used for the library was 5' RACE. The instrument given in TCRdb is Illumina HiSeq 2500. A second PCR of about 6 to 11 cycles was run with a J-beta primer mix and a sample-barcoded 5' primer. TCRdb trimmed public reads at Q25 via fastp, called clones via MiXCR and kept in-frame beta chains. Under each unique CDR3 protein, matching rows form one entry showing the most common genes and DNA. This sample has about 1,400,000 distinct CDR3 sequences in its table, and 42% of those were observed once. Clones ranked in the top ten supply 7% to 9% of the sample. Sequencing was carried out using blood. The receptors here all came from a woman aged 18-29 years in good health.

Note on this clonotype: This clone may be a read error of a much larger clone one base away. The CDR3 DNA reads as TGTGCCAGCAGCGGCGGGACAGACGCAACTAATGAAAAACTGTTTTTT. It is translated as CASSGGTDATNEKLFF. V is TRBV7-9 and J is TRBJ1-4; 7 bases line up with TRBD1. Unmatched junction bases numbered 6, after V lost 5 bases and J lost 0 bases. CDR3 size: 16 residues. Germline loops: CDR1 SEHNR, CDR2 FQNEAQ (reference sequence).

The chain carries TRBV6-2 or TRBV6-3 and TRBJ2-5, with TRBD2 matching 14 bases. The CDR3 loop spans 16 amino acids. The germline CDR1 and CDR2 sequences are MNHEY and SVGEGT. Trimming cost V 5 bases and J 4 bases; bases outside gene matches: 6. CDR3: CASSPRGTSGRETQYF. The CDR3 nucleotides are TGTGCCAGCAGTCCCCGTGGGACTAGCGGGAGAGAGACCCAGTACTTC.

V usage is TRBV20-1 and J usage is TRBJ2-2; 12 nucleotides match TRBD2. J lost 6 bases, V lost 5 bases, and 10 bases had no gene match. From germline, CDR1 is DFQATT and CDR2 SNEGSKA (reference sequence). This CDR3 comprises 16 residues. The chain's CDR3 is CSAPNPTSGSPGELFF. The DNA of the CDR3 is TGCAGTGCTCCCAATCCGACTAGCGGGAGTCCCGGGGAGCTGTTTTTT.

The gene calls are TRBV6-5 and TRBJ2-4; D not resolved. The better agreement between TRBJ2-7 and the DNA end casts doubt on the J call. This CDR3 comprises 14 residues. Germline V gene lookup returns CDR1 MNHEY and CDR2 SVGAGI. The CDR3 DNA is TGTGCCAGCCGCTTGTCACGGGCTAGTCGCGAGCAGTACTTC. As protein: CASRLSRASREQYF.

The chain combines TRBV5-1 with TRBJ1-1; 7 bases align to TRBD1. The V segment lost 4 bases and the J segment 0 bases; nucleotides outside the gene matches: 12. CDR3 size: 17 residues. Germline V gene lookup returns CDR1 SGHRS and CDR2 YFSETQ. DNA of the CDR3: TGCGCCAGCAGCGGGGGGACAGTAGCAGGTATGAACACTGAAGCTTTCTTT. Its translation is CASSGGTVAGMNTEAFF.

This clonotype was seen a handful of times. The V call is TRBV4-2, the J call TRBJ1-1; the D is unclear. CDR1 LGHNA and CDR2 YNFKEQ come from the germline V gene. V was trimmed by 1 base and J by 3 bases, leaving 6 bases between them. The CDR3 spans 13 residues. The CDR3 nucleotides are TGTGCCAGCAGCCAAGCCCCGGACACTGAAGCTTTCTTT. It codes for CASSQAPDTEAFF.

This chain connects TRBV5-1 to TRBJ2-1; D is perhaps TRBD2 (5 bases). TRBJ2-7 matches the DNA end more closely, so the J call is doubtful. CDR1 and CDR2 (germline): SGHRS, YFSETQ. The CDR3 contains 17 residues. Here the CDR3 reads CASSLGGAVSSYNEQYF. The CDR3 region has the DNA TGCGCCAGCAGCTTGGGAGGAGCGGTGAGCTCCTACAATGAGCAGTACTTC.

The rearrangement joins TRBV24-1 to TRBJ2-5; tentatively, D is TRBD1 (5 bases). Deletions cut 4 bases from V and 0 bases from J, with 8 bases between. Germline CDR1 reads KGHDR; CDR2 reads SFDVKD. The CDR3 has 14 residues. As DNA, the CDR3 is TGTGCCACCAGTGAAGGGGTGTACCAAGAGACCCAGTACTTC. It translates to CATSEGVYQETQYF.

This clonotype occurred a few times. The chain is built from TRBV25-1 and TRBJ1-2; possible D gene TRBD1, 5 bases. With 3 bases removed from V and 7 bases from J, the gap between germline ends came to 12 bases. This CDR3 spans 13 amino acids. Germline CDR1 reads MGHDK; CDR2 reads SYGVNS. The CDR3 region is CASSERSGGGYTF. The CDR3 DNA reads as TGTGCCAGCAGTGAGAGGTCGGGGGGTGGCTACACCTTC.

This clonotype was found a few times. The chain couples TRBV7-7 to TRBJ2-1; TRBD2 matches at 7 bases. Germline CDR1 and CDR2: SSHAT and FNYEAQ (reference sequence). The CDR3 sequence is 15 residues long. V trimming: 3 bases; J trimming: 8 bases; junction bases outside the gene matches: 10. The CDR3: CASSFDWAGAHEQFF. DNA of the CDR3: TGTGCCAGCAGCTTCGATTGGGCGGGAGCGCATGAGCAGTTCTTC.

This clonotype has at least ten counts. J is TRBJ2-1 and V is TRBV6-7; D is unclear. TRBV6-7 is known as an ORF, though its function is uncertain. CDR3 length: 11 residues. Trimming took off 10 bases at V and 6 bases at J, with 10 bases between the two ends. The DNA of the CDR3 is TGTGCCATCCACGAGGCCAATGAGCAGTTCTTC. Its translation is CAIHEANEQFF.

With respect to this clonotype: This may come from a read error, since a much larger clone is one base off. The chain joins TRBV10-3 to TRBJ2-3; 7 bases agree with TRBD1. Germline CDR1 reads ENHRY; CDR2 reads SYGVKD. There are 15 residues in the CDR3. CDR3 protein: CATTSRQGRTDAQYF. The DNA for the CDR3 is TGTGCCACCACATCGCGACAGGGTAGGACAGATGCGCAGTATTTT.

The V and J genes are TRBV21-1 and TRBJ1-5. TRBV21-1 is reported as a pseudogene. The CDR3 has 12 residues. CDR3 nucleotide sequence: TGTGCCAGCAGCGTCACAGTTCAGCCCCAGCATTTT. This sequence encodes CASSVTVQPQHF.

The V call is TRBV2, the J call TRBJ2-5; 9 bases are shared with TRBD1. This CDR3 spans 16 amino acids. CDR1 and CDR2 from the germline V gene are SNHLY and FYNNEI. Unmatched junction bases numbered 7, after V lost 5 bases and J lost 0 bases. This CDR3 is CASSRRGTGNQETQYF. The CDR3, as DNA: TGTGCCAGCAGTCGACGTGGGACAGGGAACCAAGAGACCCAGTACTTC.

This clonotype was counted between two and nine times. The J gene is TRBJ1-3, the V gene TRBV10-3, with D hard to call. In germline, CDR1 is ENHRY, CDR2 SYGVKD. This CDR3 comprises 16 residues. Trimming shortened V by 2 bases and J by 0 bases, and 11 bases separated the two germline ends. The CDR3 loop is CAISEVNNYSGNTIYF. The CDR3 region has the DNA TGTGCCATCAGTGAGGTGAATAACTACTCTGGAAACACCATATATTTT.

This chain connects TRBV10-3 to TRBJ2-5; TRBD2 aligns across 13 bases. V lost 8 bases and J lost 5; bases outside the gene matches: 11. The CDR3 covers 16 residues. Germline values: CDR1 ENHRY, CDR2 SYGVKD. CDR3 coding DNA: TGTGCCATCGGCTCAACTAGCGGGGGGGCGGGGGAGACCCAGTACTTC. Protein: CAIGSTSGGAGETQYF.

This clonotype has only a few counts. This CDR3 is CASSQEVAGGTEAFF. CDR3 DNA sequence: TGTGCCAGCAGCCAAGAGGTGGCAGGAGGCACTGAAGCTTTCTTT. The chain is built from TRBV4-2 and TRBJ1-1; no clear D. V lost 0 bases and J lost 4, with 12 bases in between. Germline lookup yields CDR1 LGHNA and CDR2 YNFKEQ. CDR3 length equals 15 residues.

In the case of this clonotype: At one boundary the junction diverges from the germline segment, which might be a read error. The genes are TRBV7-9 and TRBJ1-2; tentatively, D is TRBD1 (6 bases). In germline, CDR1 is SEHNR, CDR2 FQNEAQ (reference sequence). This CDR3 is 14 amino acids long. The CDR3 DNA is TGTGCCAGCAGCTCCTGGACAGAGAACTTTGGCTACACCTTC. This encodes CASSSWTENFGYTF.